These T cell receptor beta chains were read from a single sample in a study of T cells in Graves' hyperthyroidism and ophthalmopathy. Using its own MiXCR run on the multiplex PCR reads, TCRdb lists one record per CDR3 protein. The sample includes about 580,000 distinct CDR3 sequences, roughly 50% of them seen just once. Source material: peripheral blood or thyroid tissue (not recorded which). The origin of the receptors is a young woman with Graves' hyperthyroidism. The conserved cysteine and the conserved F or W are not part of the CDR3 here. Fields, in order: clone size, V gene, J gene, CDR3 protein. Rows may omit the clone size; those that give it use once, few, many or a size class.

size: many; V: TRBV9; J: TRBJ2-7; CDR3: ASSVGRIPYEQY
size: few; V: TRBV7-9; J: TRBJ1-1; CDR3: ASSLGRQITEAF
size: once; V: TRBV20-1; J: TRBJ1-5; CDR3: SAIRNGGLNQPQH
size: .; V: TRBV4-2; J: TRBJ1-4; CDR3: ASSPRQGAANEKLF
size: .; V: TRBV19; J: TRBJ1-6; CDR3: ASSGTENSPLH
size: many; V: TRBV11-3; J: TRBJ2-2; CDR3: ASSLVSEELF
size: many; V: TRBV19; J: TRBJ1-4; CDR3: ASKREEKLF
size: few; V: TRBV11-3; J: TRBJ2-2; CDR3: ASSRTRGTGELF
size: many; V: TRBV12-3/TRBV12-4; J: TRBJ1-1; CDR3: ASSLRRGGLNTEAF
size: many; V: TRBV9; J: TRBJ2-7; CDR3: ASSSKREAEQY
size: many; V: TRBV5-1; J: TRBJ2-7; CDR3: ASSLAGGGSYEQY
size: .; V: TRBV7-3; J: TRBJ2-5; CDR3: ASSSQQGETQY
size: many; V: TRBV7-8; J: TRBJ2-5; CDR3: ASSLEWGRETQY
size: .; V: TRBV20-1; J: TRBJ2-7; CDR3: SAGSGRWGDEQY
size: many; V: TRBV20-1; J: TRBJ1-2; CDR3: SAPNGGARDGYT
size: many; V: TRBV3-1; J: TRBJ1-2; CDR3: ASIGPHGGYT
size: .; V: TRBV19; J: TRBJ1-4; CDR3: ASSITATGGVNEKLF
size: .; V: TRBV7-2; J: TRBJ2-7; CDR3: ASSRDFLSEQY
size: few; V: TRBV20-1; J: TRBJ1-2; CDR3: SARWGQGYGYT
size: many; V: TRBV12-3/TRBV12-4; J: TRBJ2-7; CDR3: ASSSSGQYGEQY
size: few; V: TRBV12-3/TRBV12-4; J: TRBJ1-4; CDR3: ASSFWQNEKLF
size: few; V: TRBV6-1; J: TRBJ1-5; CDR3: ASSPSVRGLQPQH
size: .; V: TRBV7-9; J: TRBJ1-4; CDR3: ASLSNRVATDEKLF
size: many; V: TRBV7-8; J: TRBJ2-5; CDR3: ASSLPPPGVQETQY
size: few; V: TRBV7-3; J: TRBJ2-3; CDR3: ASSPTSRQY
size: many; V: TRBV2; J: TRBJ2-7; CDR3: ASSERRGSSYEQY
size: many; V: TRBV2; J: TRBJ1-2; CDR3: ASKAVGGYGYT
size: many; V: TRBV29-1; J: TRBJ1-2; CDR3: SGAAGSDGYT
size: .; V: TRBV11-3; J: TRBJ1-1; CDR3: ASSFGGRAAGAF
size: .; V: TRBV20-1; J: TRBJ1-6; CDR3: RAGDIYNSPLH
size: many; V: TRBV3-1; J: TRBJ2-7; CDR3: ASSQTSGYEQY
size: .; V: TRBV2; J: TRBJ2-3; CDR3: ASKKTGGGTDTQY
size: .; V: TRBV24-1; J: TRBJ2-6; CDR3: ATSDPGRPEA
size: many; V: TRBV12-3/TRBV12-4; J: TRBJ1-2; CDR3: ASSPWTLANYGYT
size: .; V: TRBV11-2; J: TRBJ2-5; CDR3: ASSLFPSRETQY
size: .; V: TRBV4-3; J: TRBJ1-3; CDR3: ASSQGVTSSGNTIY
size: .; V: TRBV7-9; J: TRBJ1-5; CDR3: ANSLEGQPQH
size: many; V: TRBV20-1; J: TRBJ2-5; CDR3: SVPTGERETQY
size: .; V: TRBV29-1; J: TRBJ2-3; CDR3: SVGDRGLSGDTQY
size: .; V: TRBV2; J: TRBJ1-4; CDR3: ASSDEGGLNEKLF
size: few; V: TRBV7-8; J: TRBJ2-7; CDR3: ATAGGAYEQY
size: .; V: TRBV29-1; J: TRBJ1-1; CDR3: SAFGLNREYTEAF
size: .; V: TRBV29-1; J: TRBJ2-1; CDR3: SVMVAGPFDYNEQF
size: .; V: TRBV20-1; J: TRBJ2-7; CDR3: SARDGTGPYEQY
size: .; V: TRBV12-3/TRBV12-4; J: TRBJ2-6; CDR3: ASSLGRPALGANVLT
size: .; V: TRBV29-1; J: TRBJ1-5; CDR3: SVHRDSVFGNQPQH
size: once; V: TRBV5-6; J: TRBJ2-7; CDR3: ASSLGRGSTYEQY
size: many; V: TRBV19; J: TRBJ1-5; CDR3: ASSLPSRQPQH
size: many; V: TRBV7-2; J: TRBJ2-5; CDR3: ASSLWTGGQETQY
size: many; V: TRBV29-1; J: TRBJ1-2; CDR3: SVEGPVYGYT